The present T cell receptor beta chain was sequenced within a study of neurological immune-mediated disorders. Study outcomes and limitations: The multiple sclerosis repertoire cluster had no clinical or MRI correlate.

Unsorted libraries used 2 million PBMCs kept at -80 degrees C. To note about this clonotype: The antigen remains undetermined.

Sequencing runs each generated in excess of 160 million TCR-beta sequences derived from 15-18 subjects. TCRdb itself ran the 5' RACE reads through MiXCR, one entry per CDR3 protein. The sample has 45,000 to 60,000 distinct CDR3 sequences, under 3% seen once. This clonotype was sampled from a man aged 45-60 years with multiple sclerosis. The source material was PBMCs.

The DNA for the CDR3 is TGTGCCAGCAGCCCCGATGGGGGGCGGATTAATTCACCCCTCCACTTT. Its translation: CASSPDGGRINSPLHF. The V gene is TRBV7-9, the J gene TRBJ1-6, with D possibly TRBD1 on 6 matching bases. The germline V gene has CDR1 SEHNR and CDR2 FQNEAQ (reference sequence). This CDR3 is 16 amino acids long. V lost 5 bases to trimming and J lost 6 bases, with 17 bases between them.